This T cell receptor (beta chain) was sequenced in a study of CD8+ T cells in alopecia areata. Study results and caveats: Higher clonality and more expanded CD8+ clones appeared in lesional than normal scalp. Against the mouse data, patients shared TCRs less clearly, possibly for HLA reasons.

The sequencing template was cDNA reverse transcribed from extracted RNA. Profiling relied on immunoSEQ multiplex PCR, and the TCRdb table lists in-frame clones only, not all of them. The data contain about 110,000 clones, roughly 55% of them singletons. As part of sample collection, lesional scalp punch biopsies and peripheral blood were taken from alopecia areata patients. A remark on this clone: No antigen is known for it.

CDR1 and CDR2 (germline): SGHVT, SQSDAQ. The junction had 5 bases not matched to a gene; V was cut back by 5 bases and J by 3 bases. The CDR3 covers 14 residues. This clonotype was obtained from a human donor with alopecia areata. V usage is TRBV7-4 and J usage is TRBJ2-3; 7 positions agree with TRBD2. The sample consisted of NKG2D-low CD8+ T cells sorted from blood. The CDR3 region has the DNA TGTGCCAGCAGCCCGGGAGGAGGGACAGATACGCAGTATTTT. Translating gives CASSPGGGTDTQYF.